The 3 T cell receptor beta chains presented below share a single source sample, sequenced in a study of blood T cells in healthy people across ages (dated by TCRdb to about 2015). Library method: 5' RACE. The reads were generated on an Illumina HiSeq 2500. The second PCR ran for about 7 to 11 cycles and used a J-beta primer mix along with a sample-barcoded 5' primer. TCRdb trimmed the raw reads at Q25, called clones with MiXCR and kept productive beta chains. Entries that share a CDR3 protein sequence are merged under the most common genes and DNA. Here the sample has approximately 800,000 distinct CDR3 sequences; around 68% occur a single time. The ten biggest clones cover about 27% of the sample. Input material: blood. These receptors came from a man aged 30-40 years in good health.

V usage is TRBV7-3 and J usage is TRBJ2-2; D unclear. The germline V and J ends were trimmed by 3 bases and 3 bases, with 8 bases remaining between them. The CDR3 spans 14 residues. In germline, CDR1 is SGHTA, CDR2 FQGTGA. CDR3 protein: CASSFGVDTGELFF. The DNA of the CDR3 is TGTGCCAGCAGCTTCGGCGTGGACACCGGGGAGCTGTTTTTT.

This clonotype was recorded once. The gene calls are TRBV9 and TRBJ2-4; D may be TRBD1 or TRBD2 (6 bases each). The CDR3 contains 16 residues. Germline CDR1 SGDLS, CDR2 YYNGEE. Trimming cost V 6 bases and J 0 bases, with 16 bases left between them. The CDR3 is CASTRGPSLAKNIQYF. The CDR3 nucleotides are TGTGCCAGCACCCGGGGGCCCAGCCTAGCCAAAAACATTCAGTACTTC.

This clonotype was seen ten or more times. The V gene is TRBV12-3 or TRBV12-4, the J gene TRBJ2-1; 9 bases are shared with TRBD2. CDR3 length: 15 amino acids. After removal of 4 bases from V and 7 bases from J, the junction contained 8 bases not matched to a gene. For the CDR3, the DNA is TGTGCCAGCAGTTCCCCGGGACTAGCAGGAAATGAGCAGTTCTTC. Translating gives CASSSPGLAGNEQFF.